This T cell receptor beta chain was obtained from a study of blood T cell repertoires in COVID-19. For the study at large: The origin of the acute and convalescent COVID-19 samples was the United States, Italy and Spain. PBMCs, B-cell-depleted T cells, or T cells were the source of the cDNA or gDNA that made up the material.

As processed by the authors: Amplification from reference gene primers served as the basis for estimated nucleated cell counts. Some clones are missing from TCRdb's copy, which holds only in-frame ones; the method was immunoSEQ multiplex PCR. The DNA gave D and trimming, while V, J and clone size come from that table. Here the sample spans about 300,000 clones, nearly 90% being singletons. Germline-derived CDR1 and CDR2 are KGHSH and LQKENI. CDR3 length: 19 residues. J gave up 0 bases and V 2 bases, and 10 bases lay outside the gene matches. The V gene is TRBV18, the J gene TRBJ2-3; 11 bases fit TRBD2. This clonotype was obtained from a man younger than 35 with active or convalescent COVID-19. The specimen was peripheral blood. In DNA, the CDR3 is TGTGCCAGCTCACCAACCGACGGACTAGCGGGCTCTAGCACAGATACGCAGTATTTT. It yields the protein CASSPTDGLAGSSTDTQYF.